One sample yielded the 28 T cell receptor beta chains listed below, sequenced in a study of CD8 T cell repertoires and HIV-1 epitope variants. Their antigen targets remain unknown. Sequencing was performed with immunoSEQ multiplex PCR; in TCRdb, only in-frame clones are kept and a portion is missing. Of almost 5,500 clones listed, around 68% are singletons. The sequenced sample was cultured CD8+ T cells derived from PBMCs. The receptors stem from a male donor with HIV.

V is TRBV6-1 and J is TRBJ2-3, with D possibly being TRBD1 (6 bases). The germline CDR1 and CDR2 sequences are MNHNS and SASEGT. The CDR3 has 15 amino acids. Between the trimmed V and J ends, which lost 6 bases and 5 bases, there was a span of 18 bases. CDR3 nucleotide sequence: TGTGCCAGCAGAGACGGACAGTTAACGGGAGATACGCAGTATTTT. Translating gives CASRDGQLTGDTQYF.

The chain recombines TRBV5-6 with TRBJ1-2; D uncertain. The CDR3 is 12 residues long. V shed 2 bases and J shed 7 bases, with 9 bases lying between them. Germline V gene data show CDR1 as SGHDT and CDR2 as YYEEEE. CDR3 coding DNA: TGTGCCAGCAGCTTTTCGGGTAGTGGCTACACCTTC. This gives the protein CASSFSGSGYTF. Full variable domain (missing parts from reference TRBV5-6 and TRBJ1-2): DAGVTQSPTHLIKTRGQQVTLRCSPKSGHDTVSWYQQALGQGPQFIFQYYEEEERQRGNFPDRFSGHQFPNYSSELNVNALLLGDSALYLCASSFSGSGYTFGSGTRLTVV.

This clone was seen just once. The V gene is TRBV19, the J gene TRBJ1-1, with D possibly matching TRBD1 (6 bases). The CDR3 length is 15 residues. Per the germline V gene, CDR1 is LNHDA and CDR2 is SQIVND (reference sequence). Trimming stripped 6 bases from V and 1 base from J, with 15 bases between. The CDR3 here is CASRIPGQPNTEAFF. Here the CDR3 DNA reads TGTGCCAGTAGGATACCTGGACAGCCGAACACTGAAGCTTTCTTT.

This chain connects TRBV28 to TRBJ2-7, with 10 bases that match TRBD1. The V gene end was trimmed by 8 bases and the J gene end by 6 bases; junction bases not matched to a gene: 10. The CDR3 is made up of 14 amino acids. The germline gives CDR1 MDHEN, CDR2 SYDVKM. The CDR3 spells CASGIGDRGSEQYF. The CDR3 DNA is TGTGCCAGCGGAATAGGGGACAGGGGATCCGAGCAGTACTTC.

The rearrangement joins TRBV6-6 to TRBJ2-2; D is undetermined. Trimming removed 5 bases at V and 3 bases at J, with 10 bases between. From germline, CDR1 is MNHNY and CDR2 SVGAGI (reference sequence). The CDR3 covers 14 residues. The CDR3 region is CASSDIGDTGELFF. In DNA form, the CDR3 reads TGTGCCAGCAGTGACATAGGAGACACCGGGGAGCTGTTTTTT.

This clone was recorded only once. The chain combines TRBV11-3 with TRBJ1-1, with TRBD1 matching 8 bases. The CDR3 length is 14 residues. The V segment lost 5 bases and the J segment 5 bases; nucleotides outside the gene matches: 7. Germline loops: CDR1 SGHNT, CDR2 YENEEA. CDR3 amino acids: CASSLTGVETEAFF. The CDR3 DNA reads as TGTGCCAGCAGCCTGACAGGGGTTGAAACTGAAGCTTTCTTT.

This clone was detected only a few times. This chain joins TRBV27 and TRBJ2-7; 11 bases align to TRBD2. Germline loops: CDR1 MNHEY, CDR2 SMNVEV (reference sequence). The CDR3 extends over 15 amino acids. V lost 1 base to trimming and J lost 3 bases; unmatched junction nucleotides: 2. The CDR3: CASSLYLAGGYEQYF. The CDR3 DNA reads as TGTGCCAGCAGTTTATACCTAGCGGGGGGCTACGAGCAGTACTTC.

This chain links TRBV27 with TRBJ1-1; a possible D gene is TRBD1 (5 bases). The V and J ends lost 6 bases and 2 bases respectively, with 10 bases between them. CDR1 is MNHEY and CDR2 is SMNVEV in the germline V gene (reference sequence). The length of the CDR3 is 13 residues. CDR3 in DNA: TGTGCCAGCAGCATAGGGGTCAACACTGAAGCTTTCTTT. It yields the protein CASSIGVNTEAFF.

The rearrangement uses TRBV15 and TRBJ2-7, with D tentatively TRBD1 (7 bases). Trimming removed 1 base from V and 3 bases from J, with 13 bases in between. Germline CDR1 is LNHNV and CDR2 is YYDKDF (reference sequence). This CDR3 is 15 amino acids long. DNA for the CDR3: TGTGCCACCAGCAGAGGCAGGGGGGCAGTCTACGAGCAGTACTTC. Protein sequence: CATSRGRGAVYEQYF.

This clone was seen only a few times. The chain links TRBV28 to TRBJ1-4; D is undetermined. V lost 5 bases and J lost 0, with 4 bases in between. The CDR3 contains 13 residues. Germline loops: CDR1 MDHEN, CDR2 SYDVKM. The CDR3 DNA reads as TGTGCCAGCAGTCCTGCAACTAATGAAAAACTGTTTTTT. Translation: CASSPATNEKLFF. The full variable domain, rest sourced from reference TRBV28 and TRBJ1-4, is DVKVTQSSRYLVKRTGEKVFLECVQDMDHENMFWYRQDPGLGLRLIYFSYDVKMKEKGDIPEGYSVSREKKERFSLILESASTNQTSMYLCASSPATNEKLFFGSGTQLSVL.

This chain connects TRBV11-1 to TRBJ2-1; the D gene is possibly TRBD1 (6 bases). In germline, CDR1 is SGHAT, CDR2 FQDESV (reference sequence). The CDR3 is 12 residues long. Trimming pared 3 bases from V and 8 bases from J, leaving 8 bases between. This chain's CDR3 is CASSFRGDEQFF. CDR3 in DNA: TGTGCCAGCAGCTTCAGGGGAGATGAGCAGTTCTTC.

This chain joins TRBV7-8 and TRBJ1-6; the match to TRBD1 covers 8 bases. Germline lookup yields CDR1 SGHVS and CDR2 FQNEAQ. The V gene end was trimmed by 4 bases and the J gene end by 0 bases; junction bases not matched to a gene: 8. The CDR3 spans 18 residues. The chain's CDR3 is CASSSTRQGSSYNSPLHF. CDR3 coding DNA: TGTGCCAGCAGCTCAACCCGACAGGGGAGCTCCTATAATTCACCCCTCCACTTT.

The J gene is TRBJ1-1, the V gene TRBV6-5; D gene unclear. CDR1 and CDR2 from the germline V gene are MNHEY and SVGAGI. Trimming took 0 bases from V and 0 from J, leaving 5 bases between them. CDR3 length equals 14 residues. CDR3 DNA sequence: TGTGCCAGCAGTTACTCAGCGGTGAACACTGAAGCTTTCTTT. Protein product: CASSYSAVNTEAFF.

This clone is medium-sized in the sample. The chain uses TRBV7-9 and TRBJ1-1; the D gene is possibly TRBD1 (6 bases). Deletions cut 5 bases from V and 5 bases from J, with 24 bases between. The CDR3 length is 17 residues. Germline CDR1 reads SEHNR; CDR2 reads FQNEAQ (reference sequence). CDR3 sequence (DNA): TGTGCCAGCAGCCCCCGGGGGATGGGGGCATCGAGAACTGAAGCTTTCTTT. It specifies CASSPRGMGASRTEAFF.

This clone has more than one count but fewer than ten. The rearrangement uses TRBV10-3 and TRBJ1-5; 10 bases align to TRBD1. J gave up 6 bases and V 6 bases, and 5 bases lay outside the gene matches. The germline gives CDR1 ENHRY, CDR2 SYGVKD. This CDR3 contains 14 residues. CDR3 bases: TGTGCCATCAGCGGACAGGGGGACGGTCAGCCCCAGCATTTT. Translated: CAISGQGDGQPQHF.

V gene TRBV10-3 combines with J gene TRBJ2-2; 11 bases are a match to TRBD2. V lost 6 bases and J lost 3; bases outside the gene matches: 6. The CDR3 length is 16 residues. Germline-derived CDR1 and CDR2 are ENHRY and SYGVKD. The DNA for the CDR3 is TGTGCCATCAGAGCGACTAGCGGGGCGGACACCGGGGAGCTGTTTTTT. It encodes CAIRATSGADTGELFF.

This clone was seen only a few times. The chain combines TRBV11-2 with TRBJ2-7, with D hard to call. V was pared by 4 bases and J by 3 bases, with 10 bases between. In germline, CDR1 is SGHAT, CDR2 FQNNGV. This CDR3 comprises 13 residues. The CDR3 is CASSSSDGYEQYF. Here the CDR3 DNA reads TGTGCCAGCAGCTCCTCGGACGGCTACGAGCAGTACTTC.

The chain carries TRBV6-6 and TRBJ1-1; D remains ambiguous. The germline CDR1 and CDR2 sequences are MNHNY and SVGAGI (reference sequence). Between the trimmed V and J ends, which lost 0 bases and 7 bases, there was a span of 6 bases. This CDR3 spans 12 amino acids. For the CDR3, the DNA is TGTGCCAGCAGTTACTCGGTGGGTGAAGCTTTCTTT. Residues: CASSYSVGEAFF.

CDR3 sequence reads: CASSLGQTNEKLFF. The CDR3 DNA follows: TGTGCCAGCAGCTTGGGCCAGACTAATGAAAAACTGTTTTTT. V usage is TRBV5-6 and J usage is TRBJ1-4; D ambiguous. V was shortened by 0 bases and J by 2 bases, with 5 bases between the two germline ends. CDR3 size: 14 residues. CDR1 SGHDT and CDR2 YYEEEE come from the germline V gene.

Written as DNA, the CDR3 is TGTGCCAGCAGTTACCAGGGGACAGGACTTTATGGCTACACCTTC. Translating it yields CASSYQGTGLYGYTF. The V and J genes are TRBV6-6 and TRBJ1-2, with 8 bases fitting TRBD1. The CDR3 is made up of 15 amino acids. Trimming at V came to 2 bases and at J to 5 bases, leaving 7 bases not matched to a gene. The germline CDR1 and CDR2 sequences are MNHNY and SVGAGI (reference sequence).

The chain carries TRBV7-8 and TRBJ2-7; D remains unclear. V lost 3 bases and J 7 bases, leaving 10 bases between the germline ends. This CDR3 comprises 12 residues. Germline CDR1 reads SGHVS; CDR2 reads FQNEAQ. The chain's CDR3 is CASSLSTSEQYF. CDR3 sequence (DNA): TGTGCCAGCAGCTTGTCAACGTCGGAGCAGTACTTC.

J is TRBJ1-1 and V is TRBV7-9; D gene unclear. Germline loops: CDR1 SEHNR, CDR2 FQNEAQ (reference sequence). The CDR3 runs 13 residues. V lost 2 bases and J lost 4, with 8 bases in between. The CDR3 reads CASSLKGVTEAFF. The CDR3 nucleotides read TGTGCCAGCAGCTTAAAAGGTGTCACTGAAGCTTTCTTT.

This chain joins TRBV6-1 and TRBJ1-2; D is perhaps TRBD1 (5 bases). The germline CDR1 and CDR2 sequences are MNHNS and SASEGT. V was clipped by 6 bases and J by 8 bases, with 22 bases between them. CDR3 length equals 15 residues. The CDR3 nucleotides are TGTGCCAGCAGCCAAGGGGCAGGCCTTCAGGGAGGCTACACCTTC. It is translated as CASSQGAGLQGGYTF.

The V call is TRBV19, the J call TRBJ1-1, with TRBD1 as a possible D gene (6 bases). Trimming left V 6 bases short and J 2 bases short, with 13 bases between. CDR3 length: 14 residues. Germline-derived CDR1 and CDR2 are LNHDA and SQIVND (reference sequence). The DNA for the CDR3 is TGTGCCAGTAGCCCCGGGACATACAACACTGAAGCTTTCTTT. It translates to CASSPGTYNTEAFF.

The chain employs TRBV6-1 and TRBJ2-3, with TRBD2 matching 7 bases. The CDR3 extends over 15 amino acids. Trimming removed 8 bases from V and 2 bases from J; junction bases left unmatched: 10. Germline V CDR1 and CDR2: MNHNS, SASEGT. This chain's CDR3 is CASPSGEAYTDTQYF. The CDR3 DNA sequence: TGTGCCAGCCCGAGCGGGGAGGCCTACACAGATACGCAGTATTTT.

This clone was counted between two and nine times. The chain uses TRBV5-1 and TRBJ2-7; no firm D call. The germline V gene has CDR1 SGHRS and CDR2 YFSETQ. This CDR3 is built from 10 residues. Trimming took off 1 base at V and 4 bases at J, with 0 bases between the two ends. The CDR3 spells CASSLYEQYF. In DNA, the CDR3 is TGCGCCAGCAGCTTGTACGAGCAGTACTTC.

This chain joins TRBV28 and TRBJ2-2, with D possibly being TRBD2 (6 bases). Trimming cost V 5 bases and J 8 bases, with 15 bases left between them. CDR1 is MDHEN, CDR2 SYDVKM, per germline. This CDR3 has 14 amino acids. The chain's CDR3 is CASSNPGGQGELFF. The DNA for the CDR3 is TGTGCCAGCAGTAACCCCGGGGGTCAGGGGGAGCTGTTTTTT.

The chain joins TRBV7-7 to TRBJ2-6; D perhaps matches TRBD2 (5 bases). The V end was cut by 5 bases, the J end by 5 bases, with 22 bases between. Germline CDR1 reads SSHAT; CDR2 reads FNYEAQ (reference sequence). This CDR3 comprises 18 residues. CDR3 residues: CASSRGSVPQSRANVLTF. The CDR3 coding sequence is TGTGCCAGCAGCCGGGGTTCAGTGCCACAAAGTCGGGCCAACGTCCTGACTTTC.